This TCR beta chain originates from a study of T-cell memory formation after mild COVID-19. This clonotype was detected only a few times. Its antigen is not identified. Germline CDR1 is DFQATT and CDR2 is SNEGSKA (reference sequence). V trimming: 1 base; J trimming: 4 bases; junction bases outside the gene matches: 4. The length of the CDR3 is 15 residues. Study-wide findings and caveats: The study found balanced CD4/CD8 in clones contracting day 15 to 85 and a CD4+ lean in later expanders. Confirmation was lacking for SARS-CoV-2 specificity of second-wave clones that peaked on day 37. Detection of some responders pre-infection suggested pre-existing cross-reactive memory T cells participated.

The authors produced TCR alpha and TCR beta cDNA libraries with sample barcodes and UMIs by 5'RACE using constant-segment primers. TCRdb fed the 5' RACE reads into MiXCR, producing one record per CDR3 protein. The sample has 380,000 or so distinct CDR3 sequences; around 14% are singletons. The TCR sequence derives from a man younger than 35 who had mild COVID-19 (a few samples of this study predate the infection). Cell type and time point are not known. This chain links TRBV20-1 with TRBJ2-3, with 11 bases fitting TRBD2. The sample comprised PBMCs or a T cell subset sorted from them (not recorded which). Here the CDR3 reads CSARVGTSGSDTQYF. As DNA, the CDR3 is TGCAGTGCTAGAGTTGGGACTAGCGGATCAGATACGCAGTATTTT.